The T cell receptor beta chain under discussion was sequenced for a study of cytomegalovirus exposure and HLA in healthy donors. Remarks on this clone: Its antigen is unknown.

Primers for the PCR totalled 60 Vbeta and 13 Jbeta. TCRdb's copy holds only in-frame clones and misses some; the assay was immunoSEQ multiplex PCR. The profile shows under 200,000 clones, under 70% of them singletons. The V end lost 5 bases, the J end lost 5 bases, and 17 bases lay between the germline ends. Germline CDR1 and CDR2: SGHTS and YDEGEE. CDR3 length: 15 amino acids. Findings and limits, study-wide: Later on, an analysis showed TCR association rates differing by HLA locus, with DRB1 the most and HLA-C the fewest.

The chain employs TRBV5-8 and TRBJ1-5; D unclear. This clonotype was sampled from a woman in her forties in good health and CMV-seropositive. The sample comprised PBMCs. The CDR3 coding sequence is TGTGCCAGCAGTTCCGGGATCTTGCCCCATCAGCCCCAGCATTTT. As protein: CASSSGILPHQPQHF. Together with reference TRBV5-8 and TRBJ1-5, the CDR3 gives the full variable domain: EAGVTQSPTHLIKTRGQQATLRCSPISGHTSVYWYQQALGLGLQFLLWYDEGEERNRGNFPPRFSGRQFPNYSSELNVNALELEDSALYLCASSSGILPHQPQHFGDGTRLSIL.